The present T cell receptor beta chain was sequenced within a study of T cells in Graves' hyperthyroidism and ophthalmopathy. CDR1 SGHRS and CDR2 YFSETQ come from the germline V gene. This CDR3 spans 16 amino acids. The V gene lost 1 base and the J gene lost 7 bases, with 17 bases spanning the gap. Researchers took RNA transcripts and amplified the TCR beta CDR3 regions from them. Carried out on the TCR CDR3, a first-round RT-PCR used the HTBI primer set. Each CDR3 protein gets one entry after TCRdb re-called the multiplex PCR reads with MiXCR. Of tens of thousands of distinct CDR3 sequences listed, about half are singletons. Patients counted as stable if ophthalmopathy did not develop within 18 months. In patients aged 18 to 65, hyperthyroidism was newly diagnosed, with duration under 2 months. Orbital computed tomography, thyroid ultrasound, serum thyroxine and TRAb, and clinical symptoms together informed the diagnoses.

At least ten counts were recorded for this clonotype. The material sequenced was peripheral blood or thyroid tissue (not recorded which). The V gene is TRBV5-1, the J gene TRBJ2-2; a possible D gene is TRBD2 (5 bases). The source is a woman aged 45-65 years with Graves' hyperthyroidism. The CDR3 spells CASSLRLARSDGELFF. The CDR3 DNA is TGCGCCAGCAGCTTGAGGCTAGCACGATCGGACGGGGAGCTGTTTTTT.